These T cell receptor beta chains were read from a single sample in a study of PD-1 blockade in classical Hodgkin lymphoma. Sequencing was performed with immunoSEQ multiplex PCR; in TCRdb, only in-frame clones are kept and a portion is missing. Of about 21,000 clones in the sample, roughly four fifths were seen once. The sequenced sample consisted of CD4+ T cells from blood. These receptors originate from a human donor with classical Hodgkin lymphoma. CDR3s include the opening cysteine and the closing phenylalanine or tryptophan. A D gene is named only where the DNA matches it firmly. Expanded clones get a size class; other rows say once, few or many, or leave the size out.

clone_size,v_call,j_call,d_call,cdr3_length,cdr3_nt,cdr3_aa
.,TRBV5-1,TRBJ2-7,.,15,TGCGCCAGCAGCTTGTACGGGGTTTCCCCCTACGAGCAGTACTTC,CASSLYGVSPYEQYF
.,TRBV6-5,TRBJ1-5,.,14,TGTGCCAGCAGTCCTGGGGGGGTTTTTCAGCCCCAGCATTTT,CASSPGGVFQPQHF
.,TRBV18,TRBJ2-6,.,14,TGTGCCAGCTCATCGAAATCTGGGGCCAACGTCCTGACTTTC,CASSSKSGANVLTF
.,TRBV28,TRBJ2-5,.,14,TGTGCCAGCAGTTCCCCGGGGGGCCGGGAGACCCAGTACTTC,CASSSPGGRETQYF
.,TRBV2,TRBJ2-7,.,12,TGTGCCAGCAGTGACAAGAGCTACGAGCAGTACTTC,CASSDKSYEQYF
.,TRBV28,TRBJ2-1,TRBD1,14,TGTGCCAGCAGTTTCGGGACAGGGGAGTATGAGCAGTTCTTC,CASSFGTGEYEQFF
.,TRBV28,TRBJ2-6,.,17,TGTGCCAGCAGTTTCCGTCAATCCCCATCTGGGGCCAACGTCCTGACTTTC,CASSFRQSPSGANVLTF
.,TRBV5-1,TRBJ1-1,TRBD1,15,TGCGCCAGCAGCGGGCGGACAGGGCAGAACACTGAAGCTTTCTTT,CASSGRTGQNTEAFF
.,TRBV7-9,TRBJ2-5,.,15,TGTGCCAGCAGCCTTCTAGTGGGGGCGCAAGAGACCCAGTACTTC,CASSLLVGAQETQYF
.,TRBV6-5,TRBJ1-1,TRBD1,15,TGTGCCAGCAGTTACTTCGGGACAGGGGACACTGAAGCTTTCTTT,CASSYFGTGDTEAFF
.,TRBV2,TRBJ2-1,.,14,TGTGCCAGCAGTGCTGGGAGCTCCTACAATGAGCAGTTCTTC,CASSAGSSYNEQFF
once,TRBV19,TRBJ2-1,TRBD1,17,TGTGCCAGTAGCCGACCGACAGGGGGTGGCGTCTACAATGAGCAGTTCTTC,CASSRPTGGGVYNEQFF
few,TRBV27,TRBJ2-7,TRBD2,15,TGTGCCAGCAGCACCCCCGGGACTAGCGTCTACGAGCAGTACTTC,CASSTPGTSVYEQYF
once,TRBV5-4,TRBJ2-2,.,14,TGTGCCAGCAGCTTCAGGGCGAACACCGGGGAGCTGTTTTTT,CASSFRANTGELFF
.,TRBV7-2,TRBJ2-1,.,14,TGTGCCAGCAGCTTAAATCAGCGGTACAATGAGCAGTTCTTC,CASSLNQRYNEQFF
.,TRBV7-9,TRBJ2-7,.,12,TGTGCCAGCAGCAGAGAACAGGGGGGGCCGTACTTC,CASSREQGGPYF
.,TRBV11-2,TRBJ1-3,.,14,TGTGCCAGCAGCAGGCCAGGCTTTGGAAACACCATATATTTT,CASSRPGFGNTIYF
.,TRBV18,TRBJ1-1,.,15,TGTGCCAGCTCACCACTGGGGACCCACGACACTGAAGCTTTCTTT,CASSPLGTHDTEAFF
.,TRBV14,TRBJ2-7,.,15,TGTGCCAGCAGCCGGGCACAGGCACACTCCTACGAGCAGTACTTC,CASSRAQAHSYEQYF
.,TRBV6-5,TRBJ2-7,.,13,TGTGCCAGCAGTCATCAGTGGAGGGGGGTGCAGTACTTC,CASSHQWRGVQYF
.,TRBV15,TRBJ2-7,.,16,TGTGCCACTGGGGGAAGGACAGCCCGCAATCCCTACGAGCAGTACTTC,CATGGRTARNPYEQYF
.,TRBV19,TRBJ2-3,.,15,TGTGCCAGTACATCGGGCGGGGTCGGACTGGATACGCAGTATTTT,CASTSGGVGLDTQYF
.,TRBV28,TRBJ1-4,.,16,TGTGCCAGCAGTCCCGGGGGGAGAGGGGTCGGGGAAAAACTGTTTTTT,CASSPGGRGVGEKLFF
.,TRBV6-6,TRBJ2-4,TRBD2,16,TGTGCCAGCAGTTATTCTAGCGGGGGGGCCAAAAACATTCAGTACTTC,CASSYSSGGAKNIQYF
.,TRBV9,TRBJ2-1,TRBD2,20,TGTGCCAGCAGCGTAGACCCGAGCGGGAGGGCCGGGAGCTCCTACAATGAGCAGTTCTTC,CASSVDPSGRAGSSYNEQFF
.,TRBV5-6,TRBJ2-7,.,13,TGTGCCAGCAGCAGGCGGGGCACCTACGAGCAGTACTTC,CASSRRGTYEQYF
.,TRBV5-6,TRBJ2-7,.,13,TGTGCCAGCAGCCCGGTGGGTAGTTCCGAGCAGTACTTC,CASSPVGSSEQYF
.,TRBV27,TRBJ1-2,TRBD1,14,TGTGCCAGCAGCCCGATCACAGGGGGACGGGGCTACACCTTC,CASSPITGGRGYTF
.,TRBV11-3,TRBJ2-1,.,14,TGTGCCAGCAGGACCGGGACACCTGACAATGAGCAGTTCTTC,CASRTGTPDNEQFF
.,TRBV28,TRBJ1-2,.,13,TGTGCCAGCAGTGTGCGGGGGAACTATGGCTACACCTTC,CASSVRGNYGYTF
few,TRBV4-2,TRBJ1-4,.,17,TGTGCCAGCAGCTCCTCCAGCCGGGCAGGGCCGTATGAAAAACTGTTTTTT,CASSSSSRAGPYEKLFF
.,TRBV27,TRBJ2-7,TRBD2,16,TGTGCCAGCAGTTTATGGGCAGGGTCTAGCGGGAGTAAGCAGTACTTC,CASSLWAGSSGSKQYF
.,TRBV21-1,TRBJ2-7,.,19,TGTGCCAGCAGCAAACGATTCAAACGGCTACCCTCGATTCCCTACGAGCAGTACTTC,CASSKRFKRLPSIPYEQYF
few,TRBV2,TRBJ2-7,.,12,TGTGCCAGCCAGAGGGAGTCCTACGAGCAGTACTTC,CASQRESYEQYF
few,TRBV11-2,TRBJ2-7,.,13,TGTGCCAGCGCCGTAATTGGGACCTACGAGCAGTACTTC,CASAVIGTYEQYF
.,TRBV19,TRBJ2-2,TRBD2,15,TGTGCCAGTAAGGGACTAGCAGCGAACACCGGGGAGCTGTTTTTT,CASKGLAANTGELFF
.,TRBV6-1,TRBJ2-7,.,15,TGTGCCAGCTATGAGGCAAACTCGGGGGCCTACGAGCAGTACTTC,CASYEANSGAYEQYF
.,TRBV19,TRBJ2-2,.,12,TGTGCCAGTAGTATGGTTCCTGGGGAGCTGTTTTTT,CASSMVPGELFF
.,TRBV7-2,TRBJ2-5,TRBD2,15,TGTGCCAGCAGCCCGAGCGGGATCCGACAAGAGACCCAGTACTTC,CASSPSGIRQETQYF
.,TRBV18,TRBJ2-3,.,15,TGTGCCAGCTCACCGATTTGGGGAGGAAGAGATACGCAGTATTTT,CASSPIWGGRDTQYF
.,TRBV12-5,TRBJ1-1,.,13,TGTGCTAGTGCTCGACTCGGGGGCACTGAAGCTTTCTTT,CASARLGGTEAFF
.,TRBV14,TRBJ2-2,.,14,TGTGCCAGCAGCCCCAACAGGGTCCCCGGGGAGCTGTTTTTT,CASSPNRVPGELFF
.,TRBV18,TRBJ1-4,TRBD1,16,TGTGCCAGCTCACCAGGCGGACAGGAGGGGGATGAAAAACTGTTTTTT,CASSPGGQEGDEKLFF